This T cell receptor (beta chain) comes out of a study of early stage breast cancer tumors (dated by TCRdb to between 2016 and 2019). About the study as a whole: Of the 15 to 20 invasive breast tumors, 12 to 13 were found to be estrogen receptor-positive, progesterone receptor-positive and HER2-negative. Eight of the 12 ER+/PR+/HER2- tumors were invasive ductal carcinomas, while the other four were invasive lobular carcinomas. On average, each sample had roughly 10-fold read coverage. Across all samples, 2,500,000 or so templates representing approximately 1.2 million unique clonotypes were detected. The paper's findings and limits, for the study overall: Repertoires from blood resembled normal breast more closely than tumor, and using blood as a reference for each tissue separated tumor from normal in 14 of 16 patients. About 2.5-fold higher T cell density and higher clonality were observed in tumors than in adjacent normal breast tissue. The small cohort size prevented analysis by tumor subtype. Chain pairing and functional markers such as CD4, CD8 and FOXP3 were not captured by bulk genomic DNA sequencing of unsorted cells. Enriched TCRB sequences shared across patients were mostly commonly generated sequences, unlikely to play an important role in the tumor microenvironment.

Taken from approximately 2-4 cm away from the tumor, the adjacent normal breast tissue was rinsed with PBS and kept in prechilled RNAlater. Normal breast tissue often required roughly 90-320 mg of tissue for sufficient DNA because of high lipid content and low cell density. The study profiled bulk TCR beta-chain repertoires in matched peripheral blood, tumor and adjacent normal breast tissue taken from approximately 15 patients with early-stage breast cancer. The Qiagen AllPrep DNA/RNA Mini kit was used to extract genomic DNA. Every sample was amplified as two independent genomic DNA replicates, using approximately 550 ng for blood and about 1.5 ug for tumor or normal breast. TCRB sequencing of genomic DNA was carried out with the ImmunoSeq Intro kit according to the manufacturer's instructions. Multiplex PCR was run for around 30 cycles using proprietary primers and spike-in control sequences for absolute quantification. Single-end 150-bp reads were used to sequence an 87-bp fragment spanning the CDR3 plus the flanking V and J genes. Seven samples, with two replicates for each sample, were multiplexed per lane of an Illumina MiSeq using version 3.0 chemistry. The study's own analysis went as follows. Raw data were processed with the vendor's proprietary pipeline, and both replicates were merged into a single result per sample. Productive rearrangements sharing the V-gene family, CDR3 amino acid sequence and J-gene segment were defined as clonotypes. Clonality was calculated as 1 minus the normalized Shannon entropy (Pielou evenness) of TCRB abundances. To estimate T cell density, the total number of templates was divided by the number of input cells, which was inferred from the amount of DNA input. Total repertoire diversity and clonality were estimated with Recon using default parameters. Clonotypes with over 0.1% abundance in tumor and at least 32-fold higher abundance in tumor than in normal breast were defined as tumor-enriched. TCRdb obtained this table from immuneACCESS and retained in-frame rearrangements with V and J assigned. These tables miss some clones; where compared with another copy, unresolved V genes account for less than half of the shortfall, and the remainder is unexplained. The V and J calls and clone size were taken over from that table, and D and trimming were inferred from the DNA. The sample table shows under 2,000 clones, and about 76% are seen once. The ten largest clones represent under 9.5% of the sample.

Points on this clone: Which antigen it targets is not known. No base quality information exists; no much larger clone differs at one position.

Here V drops 0 bases and J drops 9 bases, and the junction holds 1 base not matched to any gene. The CDR1 and CDR2 encoded by the germline V gene are SGHRS and YFSETQ. The CDR3 numbers 15 residues from cysteine through phenylalanine. The entry retains the CDR3 DNA only, 45 bases that are in frame from base 1. The sequencing sample was made of normal breast tissue next to the tumor. The chain employs TRBV5-1 and TRBJ2-1; TRBD2 fits 15 bases in the junction. The receptor's source is a person aged 70 to 80 with breast cancer. The CDR3 reads CASSLGTSGGVEQFF. The DNA is TGCGCCAGCAGCTTGGGGACTAGCGGGGGGGTTGAGCAGTTCTTC.